A selection of T cell receptor beta chains follows, all from one sample in a study of blood T cells in healthy people across ages. TCRdb ran MiXCR on the 5' RACE reads and lists one entry per CDR3 protein. The sample carries over a million distinct CDR3 sequences, 40% to 45% recorded once. Sequenced: blood. These receptors all stem from a woman between 55 and 75 years old in good health. CDR3s include the opening cysteine and the closing phenylalanine or tryptophan. The D gene is left open where the match is weak. Part of the rows lack a size; the others show once, few, many or a class for expanded clones.

clone_size	d_call	v_call	j_call	cdr3_aa	cdr3_nt
.	TRBD2	TRBV29-1	TRBJ2-7	CSGVGGSNYEQYF	TGCAGCGGCGTGGGCGGGAGCAACTACGAGCAGTACTTC
few	.	TRBV28	TRBJ2-1	CASSLTQSYNEQFF	TGTGCCAGCAGTTTAACGCAGTCCTACAATGAGCAGTTCTTC
.	.	TRBV7-2	TRBJ2-7	CASRQPGTGLEQYF	TGTGCCAGCAGACAACCCGGAACAGGGTTAGAGCAGTACTTC
.	TRBD1	TRBV29-1	TRBJ2-7	CSVLGPGGTGTYEQYF	TGCAGCGTCCTTGGGCCTGGTGGGACAGGGACCTACGAGCAGTACTTC
.	.	TRBV12-3/TRBV12-4	TRBJ1-5	CASCTSPGVSNQPQHF	TGTGCCAGCTGTACTTCACCAGGGGTTAGCAATCAGCCCCAGCATTTT
.	.	TRBV27	TRBJ2-4	CASSWLGGARNIQYF	TGTGCCAGCAGCTGGCTGGGGGGCGCAAGAAACATTCAGTACTTC
.	TRBD1	TRBV7-8	TRBJ2-5	CASSLDPTGWRRETQYF	TGTGCCAGCAGCTTAGACCCGACAGGGTGGCGTCGGGAGACCCAGTACTTC
.	TRBD1	TRBV27	TRBJ2-3	CASSPNPTGLSTDTQYF	TGTGCCAGCAGTCCAAACCCGACAGGGTTAAGCACAGATACGCAGTATTTT
.	.	TRBV6-1	TRBJ1-1	CASSEEGFLNTEAFF	TGTGCCAGCAGTGAAGAGGGATTCTTGAACACTGAAGCTTTCTTT
.	.	TRBV4-2	TRBJ2-7	CASSQDPRQGLYNEQYF	TGTGCCAGCAGCCAAGACCCGAGGCAGGGGCTATACAATGAGCAGTACTTC
.	TRBD2	TRBV5-1	TRBJ2-7	CASSFGRTSGSYEQYF	TGCGCCAGCAGCTTCGGTCGGACTAGCGGGAGTTACGAGCAGTACTTC
.	.	TRBV2	TRBJ2-3	CASSEQSRYNTDTQYF	TGTGCCAGCAGTGAGCAGTCTAGATATAACACAGATACGCAGTATTTT
few	.	TRBV4-1	TRBJ2-7	CASSPLDILTYNEQYF	TGCGCCAGCAGCCCCCTTGACATCCTTACCTACAATGAGCAGTACTTC